This is a list of T cell receptor beta chains from one sample in a study of response to subunit inactivated influenza vaccine. TCRdb reprocessed the RT-PCR reads via MiXCR and lists one record per CDR3 protein. The data hold hundreds of thousands of distinct CDR3 sequences, with around 15% observed a single time. The sequencing used PBMCs from blood, collected roughly 15 days before vaccination. These receptors were collected from a man in his forties or fifties who received an inactivated influenza vaccine. CDR3s include the opening cysteine and the closing phenylalanine or tryptophan. Each record gives: J gene, V gene, CDR3 protein.

TRBJ2-5,TRBV5-1,CASSFVPGQQETQYF
TRBJ2-3,TRBV20-1,CSEILAGEEDTQYF
TRBJ2-7,TRBV11-2,CASSWKTGVEQYF
TRBJ2-7,TRBV28,CASSLEGTPPYEQYF
TRBJ1-4,TRBV7-9,CASSLSFAGEKLFF
TRBJ1-4,TRBV12-3/TRBV12-4,CASSLGALGEKLFF
TRBJ1-3,TRBV20-1,CSARRGGEGNTIYF
TRBJ1-5,TRBV6-1,CASRGQGGQPQHF
TRBJ1-1,TRBV25-1,CATTQGGDTEAFF
TRBJ2-1,TRBV15,CATREGGFYNEQFF
TRBJ1-2,TRBV20-1,CSASAGQGFYGYTF
TRBJ2-3,TRBV29-1,CSVEGARGATDTQYF
TRBJ2-3,TRBV27,CASASSLSDTQYF
TRBJ2-3,TRBV4-3,CASSRSEDTQYF
TRBJ2-7,TRBV9,CASSVDAGGGYEQYF
TRBJ2-1,TRBV2,CASSEADRTEQFF
TRBJ2-5,TRBV11-2,CASSPRTAETQYF
TRBJ2-1,TRBV30,CAWSVGLAGIDEQFF
TRBJ2-1,TRBV10-3,CAISDGTSGRFTGGEQFF
TRBJ2-5,TRBV29-1,CSVVTGMETQYF
TRBJ2-5,TRBV7-9,CASSLGAAETQYF
TRBJ1-2,TRBV12-3/TRBV12-4,CASSLGGGGYTF
TRBJ2-1,TRBV27,CASSLTSGGYSYNEQFF
TRBJ2-1,TRBV7-9,CASSLLSGNNEQFF
TRBJ2-1,TRBV5-1,CASSLVLAGNEQFF
TRBJ2-1,TRBV6-5,CASSFGVNDEQFF
TRBJ1-3,TRBV6-1,CASSPVAGNTIYF
TRBJ2-3,TRBV5-1,CASGMDTDTQYF
TRBJ1-1,TRBV7-9,CASSPDTLTTEAFF
TRBJ2-2,TRBV5-6,CASSLWQQAWYTGELFF
TRBJ2-3,TRBV4-1,CASSQERLAGGSTDTQYF
TRBJ1-4,TRBV6-5,CASSYSIPTRNEKLFF
TRBJ2-1,TRBV2,CASSVTGGGGFF
TRBJ2-3,TRBV5-6,CASSPVPGSEHTQYF
TRBJ2-7,TRBV12-3/TRBV12-4,CASSFRGQGRSYEQYF
TRBJ2-7,TRBV5-1,CASSLALESTYEQYF
TRBJ1-3,TRBV20-1,CSARDGGDNTIYF
TRBJ2-2,TRBV10-3,CAIRSSAGELFF
TRBJ1-2,TRBV27,CASSSSWGGYGIGYTF
TRBJ1-1,TRBV6-4,CATDHGWNTEAFF
TRBJ1-5,TRBV7-2,CASSWTGIQPQHF
TRBJ2-1,TRBV24-1,CATSALGTGNNEQFF
TRBJ2-2,TRBV6-5,CASSYSPGAVTGELFF
TRBJ1-5,TRBV7-9,CASSWDSNQPQHF
TRBJ1-2,TRBV14,CASSQGRRYGYTF
TRBJ2-7,TRBV5-1,CASSLAAEQYF
TRBJ2-5,TRBV6-1,CATGGGGLETQYF
TRBJ2-4,TRBV29-1,CSVGVTENIQYF
TRBJ2-3,TRBV20-1,CSASLAGGSWTDTQYF
TRBJ2-3,TRBV6-5,CASSHGQITDTQYF
TRBJ2-5,TRBV27,CASSVGYSTAQYF
TRBJ2-7,TRBV10-3,CAISSRDPRYEQYF
TRBJ2-6,TRBV20-1,CSATPGANVLTF
TRBJ2-3,TRBV5-1,CASSYGQGIDTQYF
TRBJ2-2,TRBV28,CASRPPGRRTGELFF
TRBJ2-7,TRBV3-1,CASSQSVPGLYF
TRBJ2-2,TRBV12-3/TRBV12-4,CASSLTSGRRTGELFF